One sample yielded the 21 T cell receptor beta chains listed below, sequenced in a study of CD8 T cells in ankylosing spondylitis. TCRdb used MiXCR to reprocess the 5' RACE reads, holding one entry per CDR3 protein. The top ten hold approximately 1% of the sample, which has about 440,000 distinct CDR3 sequences, approximately 17% seen once. Their target antigens are unknown. General study findings and limits: Among TCR beta sequences, a motif of eight highly homologous variants appeared characteristic of ankylosing spondylitis blood.

Sequencing input: blood, either unsorted or a sorted T cell fraction (not recorded which). Every receptor here comes from a male donor with ankylosing spondylitis.

The chain uses TRBV10-2 and TRBJ1-6; TRBD1 aligns across 7 bases. This CDR3 region has 16 residues. Germline trimming cut 0 bases from V and 7 bases from J; bases unmatched to any gene: 6. Germline CDR1 and CDR2: WSHSY and SAAADI. The CDR3 sequence: CASSESRTGKNSPLHF. The CDR3, as DNA: TGCGCCAGCAGTGAGTCGCGGACAGGCAAAAATTCACCCCTCCACTTT.

This clonotype was detected a few times. The chain employs TRBV27 and TRBJ2-2, with D perhaps TRBD2 (5 bases). The V end lost 2 bases, the J end lost 0 bases, and 7 bases lay between the germline ends. The germline V gene encodes CDR1 MNHEY and CDR2 SMNVEV (reference sequence). The CDR3 length is 15 residues. CDR3 loop: CASSLRGTNTGELFF. The CDR3 DNA reads TGTGCCAGCAGTTTACGGGGAACGAACACCGGGGAGCTGTTTTTT.

There are a few counts of this clonotype. This rearrangement joins TRBV7-8 to TRBJ2-3; D not certain. Germline CDR1 and CDR2: SGHVS and FQNEAQ. The CDR3 sequence is 15 residues long. Trimming shortened V by 3 bases and J by 6 bases, and 16 bases separated the two germline ends. CDR3 amino acids: CASSLPPDGWDTQYF. The DNA for the CDR3 is TGTGCCAGCAGCTTGCCCCCGGACGGGTGGGATACGCAGTATTTT.

This clonotype came up a few times. The chain links TRBV7-9 to TRBJ1-6, with TRBD1 matching over 7 bases. The germline V gene has CDR1 SEHNR and CDR2 FQNEAQ (reference sequence). The CDR3 runs 14 residues. V dropped 6 bases and J dropped 5; count of bases not matched to a gene: 4. CDR3 nucleotide sequence: TGTGCCAGCAGGAGACAGGGAGATAATTCACCCCTCCACTTT. It specifies CASRRQGDNSPLHF.

This clonotype was recorded a few times. The rearrangement uses TRBV3-1 and TRBJ1-1, with D tentatively TRBD1 (5 bases). This CDR3 has 11 residues. Trimming took off 1 base at V and 10 bases at J, with 7 bases between the two ends. Germline values: CDR1 LGHDT, CDR2 YNNKEL (reference sequence). This chain's CDR3 is CASSQGQRAFF. Written as DNA, the CDR3 is TGTGCCAGCAGCCAAGGACAGAGAGCTTTCTTT.

The rearrangement links TRBV5-6 to TRBJ1-5; 7 bases map to TRBD1. The trim removed 3 bases at V and 8 bases at J, leaving 5 bases unmatched. CDR3 size: 13 residues. Per the germline V gene, CDR1 is SGHDT and CDR2 is YYEEEE. As DNA, the CDR3 is TGTGCCAGCAGCTCAGGGGGGGGCAAGCCCCAGCATTTT. Translated, it gives CASSSGGGKPQHF. Variable domain in full (rest from reference TRBV5-6 and TRBJ1-5): DAGVTQSPTHLIKTRGQQVTLRCSPKSGHDTVSWYQQALGQGPQFIFQYYEEEERQRGNFPDRFSGHQFPNYSSELNVNALLLGDSALYLCASSSGGGKPQHFGDGTRLSIL.

This clonotype appeared a few times. The chain couples TRBV11-2 to TRBJ1-3, with D possibly TRBD1 on 5 matching bases. Germline-derived CDR1 and CDR2 are SGHAT and FQNNGV. CDR3 size: 15 residues. Trimming pared 1 base from V and 3 bases from J, leaving 10 bases between. DNA for the CDR3: TGTGCCAGCAGCTTAGTGCAGGGAAGTGGAAACACCATATATTTT. Amino acid sequence: CASSLVQGSGNTIYF.

The chain joins TRBV20-1 to TRBJ2-5; 8 bases are a match to TRBD2. The CDR3 consists of 17 residues. Germline lookup yields CDR1 DFQATT and CDR2 SNEGSKA (reference sequence). With V trimmed by 0 bases and J by 6 bases, 15 bases remained unmatched. CDR3 sequence: CSARDVGAAGGRKTQYF. CDR3 DNA sequence: TGCAGTGCTAGAGATGTGGGGGCGGCGGGAGGTCGGAAGACCCAGTACTTC.

The rearrangement uses TRBV12-3 or TRBV12-4 and TRBJ2-2, with D uncertain. Trimming removed 6 bases at V and 2 bases at J, with 16 bases between. The length of the CDR3 is 16 residues. CDR3 in DNA: TGTGCCAGCAGCCACGGCCCAGCAGTAAACACCGGGGAGCTGTTTTTT. Residues: CASSHGPAVNTGELFF.

This chain links TRBV2 with TRBJ1-1; 7 bases agree with TRBD1. V shed 5 bases, J shed 0 bases, and the junction held 6 bases outside the gene matches. Per germline, CDR1 SNHLY and CDR2 FYNNEI. The CDR3 is made up of 15 amino acids. CDR3 sequence: CASSSDRDVNTEAFF. The CDR3 DNA follows: TGTGCCAGCAGTTCAGACAGGGACGTGAACACTGAAGCTTTCTTT.

V and J are TRBV6-5 and TRBJ2-1, with D unclear. The CDR3 covers 10 residues. Germline V lookup: CDR1 MNHEY, CDR2 SVGAGI. CDR3 sequence: CVQLYNEQFF. As DNA, the CDR3 is TGTGTACAGCTCTACAATGAGCAGTTCTTC.

The gene calls are TRBV27 and TRBJ2-5; D unresolved. Germline CDR1 is MNHEY and CDR2 is SMNVEV (reference sequence). CDR3 length equals 16 residues. Trimming removed 0 bases at V and 4 bases at J, with 15 bases between. CDR3: CASSLSGYSRLETQYF. The DNA for the CDR3 is TGTGCCAGCAGTTTATCGGGCTATTCCCGCTTAGAGACCCAGTACTTC.

This clonotype occurred many times. The chain employs TRBV3-1 and TRBJ2-5, with TRBD2 matching 8 bases. V shed 4 bases and J 7 bases; nucleotides not matched to a gene: 8. This CDR3 is 14 amino acids long. Germline CDR1 is LGHDT and CDR2 is YNNKEL (reference sequence). DNA for the CDR3: TGTGCCAGCAGCCCTAGCGGGTCGGAGGGGACCCAGTACTTC. Protein sequence: CASSPSGSEGTQYF.

V is TRBV4-1 and J is TRBJ2-1, with 8 nucleotides matching TRBD2. CDR3 length: 16 residues. J gave up 7 bases and V 0 bases, and 8 bases lay outside the gene matches. The germline V gene encodes CDR1 MGHRA and CDR2 YSYEKL. As DNA, the CDR3 is TGCGCCAGCAGCCAAGAGAGAGCGGGAGCCTGGAATGAGCAGTTCTTC. Protein sequence: CASSQERAGAWNEQFF.

This clonotype was observed at least ten times. The rearrangement links TRBV12-3 or TRBV12-4 to TRBJ1-1; D not resolved. The CDR3 loop spans 15 amino acids. Trimming removed 5 bases at V and 0 bases at J, with 13 bases between. In DNA form, the CDR3 reads TGTGCCAGCAGTGTCCCGCGGTCCATGAACACTGAAGCTTTCTTT. This encodes CASSVPRSMNTEAFF.

The chain carries TRBV4-2 and TRBJ2-7, with 9 bases fitting TRBD1. V lost 2 bases, J lost 6 bases, and 11 bases stayed unmatched. The CDR3 is 16 residues long. Germline CDR1 and CDR2: LGHNA and YNFKEQ. For the CDR3, the DNA is TGTGCCAGCAGCCAAAGCACCTCAGGGACAGGGCGCGAGCAGTACTTC. Translating gives CASSQSTSGTGREQYF.

The V call is TRBV2, the J call TRBJ2-1, with no clear D. The CDR3 covers 12 residues. V lost 6 bases to trimming and J lost 6 bases, with 9 bases between them. Germline V lookup: CDR1 SNHLY, CDR2 FYNNEI. The CDR3 sequence is CASSLFFNEQFF. In DNA form, the CDR3 reads TGTGCCAGCAGCCTTTTTTTCAATGAGCAGTTCTTC. Full variable domain (outside the CDR3, taken from reference TRBV2 and TRBJ2-1): EPEVTQTPSHQVTQMGQEVILRCVPISNHLYFYWYRQILGQKVEFLVSFYNNEISEKSEIFDDQFSVERPDGSNFTLKIRSTKLEDSAMYFCASSLFFNEQFFGPGTRLTVL.

This clonotype was recorded once. The chain recombines TRBV27 with TRBJ2-3; D might be TRBD2 (6 bases). The germline V and J ends were trimmed by 0 bases and 1 base, with 17 bases remaining between them. CDR1 is MNHEY, CDR2 SMNVEV, per germline (reference sequence). The CDR3 length is 18 residues. CDR3 amino acids: CASSLSGAGSLRTDTQYF. The CDR3, as DNA: TGTGCCAGCAGTTTATCAGGCGCCGGGAGCCTACGCACAGATACGCAGTATTTT.

This clonotype occurred a few times. CDR3 in amino acids: CATSDTKNIQYF. CDR3 in DNA: TGTGCCACCTCGGATACCAAAAACATTCAGTACTTC. The chain employs TRBV6-2 or TRBV6-3 and TRBJ2-4; D is undetermined. V lost 10 bases and J 2 bases, leaving 9 bases between the germline ends. Germline loops: CDR1 MNHEY, CDR2 SVGEGT. CDR3 length equals 12 residues.

This clonotype was detected a few times. The chain has TRBV6-1 and TRBJ1-3, with D perhaps TRBD1 (6 bases). The V and J ends lost 5 bases and 2 bases respectively, with 10 bases between them. The CDR3 sequence is 14 residues long. Germline V gene data show CDR1 as MNHNS and CDR2 as SASEGT. The CDR3 spells CASSKGGTGNTIYF. The CDR3 region has the DNA TGTGCCAGCAGTAAGGGGGGCACTGGAAACACCATATATTTT.

This clonotype was counted between two and nine times. The V call is TRBV7-8, the J call TRBJ2-7, with 9 nucleotides matching TRBD1. Germline V gene sequence: CDR1 SGHVS, CDR2 FQNEAQ. The CDR3 totals 15 residues. The V gene end was trimmed by 0 bases and the J gene end by 5 bases; junction bases not matched to a gene: 5. CDR3 loop: CASSLAGQGSNEQYF. The CDR3 nucleotides are TGTGCCAGCAGCTTAGCCGGACAGGGGTCCAACGAGCAGTACTTC.